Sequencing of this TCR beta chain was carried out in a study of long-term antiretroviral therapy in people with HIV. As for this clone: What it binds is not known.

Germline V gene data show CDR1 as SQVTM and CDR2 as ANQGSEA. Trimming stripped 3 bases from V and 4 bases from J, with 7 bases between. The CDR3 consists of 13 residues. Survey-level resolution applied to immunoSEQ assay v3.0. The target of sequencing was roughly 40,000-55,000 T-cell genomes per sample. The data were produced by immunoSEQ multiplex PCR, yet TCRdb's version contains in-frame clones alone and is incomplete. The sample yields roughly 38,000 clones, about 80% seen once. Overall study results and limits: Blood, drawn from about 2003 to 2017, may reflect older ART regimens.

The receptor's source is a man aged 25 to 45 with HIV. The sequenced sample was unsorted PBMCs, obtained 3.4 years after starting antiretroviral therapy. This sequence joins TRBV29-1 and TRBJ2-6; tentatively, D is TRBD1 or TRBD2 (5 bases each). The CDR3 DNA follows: TGCAGCGTTGACGGGGCCGGGGCCAACGTCCTGACTTTC. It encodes CSVDGAGANVLTF.